This T cell receptor beta chain was sequenced during a study of blood T cell repertoires in COVID-19. As for the study in general: Sites across the United States, Italy and Spain contributed samples from acute and convalescent COVID-19.

Sequenced by immunoSEQ multiplex PCR; TCRdb stores in-frame clones only, minus some. This table holds approximately 130,000 clones, 84% found once. CDR1 is GTSNPN and CDR2 is SVGIG in the germline V gene (reference sequence). The CDR3 has 17 residues. V was clipped by 1 base and J by 0 bases, with 16 bases between them. The chain is built from TRBV30 and TRBJ1-5; no reliable D call. The specimen sequenced was peripheral blood. This receptor was identified in a human donor in a cohort sampled during active COVID-19. CDR3 nucleotide sequence: TGTGCCTGGAGTGGGTCGGGGAGCGGCTATAGCAATCAGCCCCAGCATTTT. The encoded protein is CAWSGSGSGYSNQPQHF.